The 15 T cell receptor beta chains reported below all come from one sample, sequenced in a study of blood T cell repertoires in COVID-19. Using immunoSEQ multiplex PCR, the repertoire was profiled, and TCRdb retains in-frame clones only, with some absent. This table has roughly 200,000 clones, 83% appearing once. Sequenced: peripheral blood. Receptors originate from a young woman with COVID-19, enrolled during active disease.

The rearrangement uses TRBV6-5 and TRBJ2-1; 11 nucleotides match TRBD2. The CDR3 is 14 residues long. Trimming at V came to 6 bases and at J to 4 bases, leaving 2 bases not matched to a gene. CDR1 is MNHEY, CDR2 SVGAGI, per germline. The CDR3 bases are TGTGCCAGCAGGAGACTAGCGGGGTACAATGAGCAGTTCTTC. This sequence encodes CASRRLAGYNEQFF.

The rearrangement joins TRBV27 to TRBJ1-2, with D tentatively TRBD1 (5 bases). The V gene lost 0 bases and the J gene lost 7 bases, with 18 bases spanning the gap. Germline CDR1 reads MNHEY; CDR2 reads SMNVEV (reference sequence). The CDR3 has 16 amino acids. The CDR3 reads CASSLSQGSGFGGYTF. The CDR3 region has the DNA TGTGCCAGCAGTTTATCCCAGGGTTCGGGTTTTGGTGGCTACACCTTC.

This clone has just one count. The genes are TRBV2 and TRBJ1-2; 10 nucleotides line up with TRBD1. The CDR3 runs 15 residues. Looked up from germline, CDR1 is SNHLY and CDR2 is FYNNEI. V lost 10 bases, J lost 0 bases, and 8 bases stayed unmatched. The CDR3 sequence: CAIRTGGVANYGYTF. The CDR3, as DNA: TGTGCCATTAGGACAGGGGGAGTAGCTAACTATGGCTACACCTTC. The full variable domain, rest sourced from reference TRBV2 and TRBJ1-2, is EPEVTQTPSHQVTQMGQEVILRCVPISNHLYFYWYRQILGQKVEFLVSFYNNEISEKSEIFDDQFSVERPDGSNFTLKIRSTKLEDSAMYFCAIRTGGVANYGYTFGSGTRLTVV.

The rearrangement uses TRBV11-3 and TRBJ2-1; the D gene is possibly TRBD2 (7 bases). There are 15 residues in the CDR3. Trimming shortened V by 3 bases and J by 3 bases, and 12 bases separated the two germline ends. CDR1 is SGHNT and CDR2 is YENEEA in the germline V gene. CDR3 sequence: CASSFAGEGYNEQFF. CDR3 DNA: TGTGCCAGCAGCTTTGCAGGGGAGGGCTACAATGAGCAGTTCTTC.

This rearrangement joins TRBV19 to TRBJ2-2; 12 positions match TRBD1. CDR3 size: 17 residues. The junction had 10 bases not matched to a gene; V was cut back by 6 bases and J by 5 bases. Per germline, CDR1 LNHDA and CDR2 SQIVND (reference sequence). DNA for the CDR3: TGTGCCAGTAGGCCACTCCGGGACAGGGGGCTTACCGGGGAGCTGTTTTTT. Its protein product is CASRPLRDRGLTGELFF.

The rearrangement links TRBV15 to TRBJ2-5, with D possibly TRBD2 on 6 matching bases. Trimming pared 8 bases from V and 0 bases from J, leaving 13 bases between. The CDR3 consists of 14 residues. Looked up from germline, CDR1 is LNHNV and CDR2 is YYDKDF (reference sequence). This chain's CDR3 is CATAAGPYQETQYF. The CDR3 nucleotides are TGTGCCACCGCGGCGGGGCCGTACCAAGAGACCCAGTACTTC.

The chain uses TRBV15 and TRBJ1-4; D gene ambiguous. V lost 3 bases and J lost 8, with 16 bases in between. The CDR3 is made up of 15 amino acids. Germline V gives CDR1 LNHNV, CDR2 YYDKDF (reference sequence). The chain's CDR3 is CATSRSLGVGEKLFF. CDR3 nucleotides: TGTGCCACCAGCAGGAGCCTCGGGGTAGGCGAAAAACTGTTTTTT.

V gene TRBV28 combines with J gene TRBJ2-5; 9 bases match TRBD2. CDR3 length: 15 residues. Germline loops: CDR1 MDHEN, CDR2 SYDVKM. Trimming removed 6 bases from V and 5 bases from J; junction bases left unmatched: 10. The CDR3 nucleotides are TGTGCCAGCAGGGGCTGGGTAGCGGGGGCGGAGACCCAGTACTTC. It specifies CASRGWVAGAETQYF.

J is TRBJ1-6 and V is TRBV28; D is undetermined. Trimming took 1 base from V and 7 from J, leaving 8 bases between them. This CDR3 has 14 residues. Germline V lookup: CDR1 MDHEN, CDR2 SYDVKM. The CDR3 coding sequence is TGTGCCAGCAGTTTATCGGTACAGAATTCACCCCTCCACTTT. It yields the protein CASSLSVQNSPLHF.

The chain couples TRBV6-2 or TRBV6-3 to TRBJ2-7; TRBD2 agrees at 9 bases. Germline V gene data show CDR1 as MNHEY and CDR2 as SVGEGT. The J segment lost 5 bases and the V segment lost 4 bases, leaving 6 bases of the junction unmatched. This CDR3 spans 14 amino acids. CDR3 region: CASSLVAGGHEQYF. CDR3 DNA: TGTGCCAGCAGTTTGGTCGCGGGAGGGCACGAGCAGTACTTC.

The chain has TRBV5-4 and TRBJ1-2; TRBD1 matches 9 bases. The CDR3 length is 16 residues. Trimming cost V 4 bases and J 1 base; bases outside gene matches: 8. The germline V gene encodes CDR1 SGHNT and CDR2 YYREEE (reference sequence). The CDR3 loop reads CASSQGTGNSNYGYTF. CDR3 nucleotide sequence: TGTGCCAGCAGCCAAGGGACAGGGAATAGTAACTATGGCTACACCTTC.

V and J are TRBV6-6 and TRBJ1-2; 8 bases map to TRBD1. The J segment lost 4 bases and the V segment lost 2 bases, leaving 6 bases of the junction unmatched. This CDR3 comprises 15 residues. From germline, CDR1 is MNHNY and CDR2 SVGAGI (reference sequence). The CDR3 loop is CASSYPETGVYGYTF. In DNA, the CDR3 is TGTGCCAGCAGTTACCCGGAGACAGGGGTCTATGGCTACACCTTC.

CDR3 nucleotide sequence: TGTGCCAGCAGCTTAAGGCCCCTGGGAGCGGGGGGTGGCAATGAGCAGTTCTTC. It yields the protein CASSLRPLGAGGGNEQFF. The chain combines TRBV7-3 with TRBJ2-1; 9 bases line up with TRBD2. CDR1 and CDR2 (germline): SGHTA, FQGTGA. V lost 1 base and J lost 6; bases outside the gene matches: 13. This CDR3 spans 18 amino acids.

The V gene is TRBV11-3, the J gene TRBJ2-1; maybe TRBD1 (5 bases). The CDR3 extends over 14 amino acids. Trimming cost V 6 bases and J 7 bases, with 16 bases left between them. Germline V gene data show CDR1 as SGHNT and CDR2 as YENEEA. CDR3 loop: CASSQGAAMNEQFF. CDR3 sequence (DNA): TGTGCCAGCAGTCAAGGGGCTGCAATGAATGAGCAGTTCTTC.

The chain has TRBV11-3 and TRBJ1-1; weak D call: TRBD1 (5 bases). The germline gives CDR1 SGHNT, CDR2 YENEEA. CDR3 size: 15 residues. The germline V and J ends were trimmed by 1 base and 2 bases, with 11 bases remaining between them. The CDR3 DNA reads TGTGCCAGCAGCTTAGGCGCAGGGAAAAACACTGAAGCTTTCTTT. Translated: CASSLGAGKNTEAFF. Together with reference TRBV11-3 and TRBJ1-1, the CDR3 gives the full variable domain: EAGVVQSPRYKIIEKKQPVAFWCNPISGHNTLYWYLQNLGQGPELLIRYENEEAVDDSQLPKDRFSAERLKGVDSTLKIQPAELGDSAVYLCASSLGAGKNTEAFFGQGTRLTVV.